The T cell receptor beta chain under discussion was sequenced for a study of shared clonotypes between healthy human individuals. On the study more broadly: A few men and a couple of women, aged 18 to 49, were donors. The study used three CD4 naive, three CD4 memory, two CD8 naive and one CD8 memory plate per donor.

TCRdb keeps only in-frame clones here, not all; method: immunoSEQ multiplex PCR. This sample has around 990,000 clones, with roughly 80% found just once. A note on this clone: As yet, its antigen is unknown.

The CDR3 spans 16 residues. The junction had 12 bases not matched to a gene; V was cut back by 1 base and J by 6 bases. Findings of the study overall: A few donors shared approximately 5% of their naive CD4 clonotypes.

The investigators split CD4+ cells into a CD45RA+ naive subset and a CD45RA-negative memory subset. Sample: memory CD4+ T cells from PBMCs. The subset was: CD45RA-negative fraction. The TCR originated in a man younger than 30 in good health. Some clones in this sample may be carry-over from other donors' samples. The genes are TRBV5-3 and TRBJ1-2, with 7 bases fitting TRBD1. TRBV5-3 is an ORF, with its function uncertain. The DNA for the CDR3 is TGTGCCAGAAGCTTGACCGGGACGATTCAGGGGGATGGCTACACCTTC. This codes for CARSLTGTIQGDGYTF.